These 28 T cell receptor beta chains were all obtained from the same sample, sequenced in a study of blood T cell repertoires in COVID-19. Sequencing was performed with immunoSEQ multiplex PCR; in TCRdb, only in-frame clones are kept and a portion is missing. The sample records more than 45,000 clones, more than 70% being singletons. Sequencing was performed on peripheral blood. The origin of the receptors is a woman in her sixties with acute or convalescent COVID-19.

The chain has TRBV19 and TRBJ2-1; 8 nucleotides agree with TRBD2. V lost 5 bases to trimming and J lost 1 base; unmatched junction nucleotides: 4. Per the germline V gene, CDR1 is LNHDA and CDR2 is SQIVND (reference sequence). This CDR3 spans 15 amino acids. For the CDR3, the DNA is TGTGCCAGTAGTGTGACTAGCGATTCCTACAATGAGCAGTTCTTC. Translated, it gives CASSVTSDSYNEQFF.

The chain joins TRBV18 to TRBJ1-1; 7 bases are shared with TRBD1. Germline V gene sequence: CDR1 KGHSH, CDR2 LQKENI. The CDR3 is 12 amino acids. J gave up 4 bases and V 8 bases, and 4 bases lay outside the gene matches. The CDR3 nucleotides read TGTGCCAGCGAACAGGGGACCACTGAAGCTTTCTTT. Translated: CASEQGTTEAFF.

This rearrangement joins TRBV4-1 to TRBJ1-2, with TRBD1 identical over 8 bases. The CDR3 runs 14 residues. Per the germline V gene, CDR1 is MGHRA and CDR2 is YSYEKL. J was trimmed by 4 bases and V by 3 bases; bases with no gene match: 4. The CDR3 DNA reads as TGCGCCAGCAGCCACCCAGGACAGGGCTATGGCTACACCTTC. Its protein is CASSHPGQGYGYTF.

This rearrangement joins TRBV30 to TRBJ1-2, with a possible D match to TRBD1 (5 bases). V dropped 4 bases and J dropped 1 base, with 10 bases sitting between them. The CDR3 has 13 amino acids. CDR1 is GTSNPN, CDR2 SVGIG, per germline (reference sequence). This CDR3 reads CAWTLGVNYGYTF. CDR3 DNA sequence: TGTGCCTGGACGCTAGGGGTTAACTATGGCTACACCTTC.

The rearrangement joins TRBV6-1 to TRBJ1-2; TRBD1 aligns across 9 bases. Germline CDR1 is MNHNS and CDR2 is SASEGT. The length of the CDR3 is 13 residues. J lost 12 bases, V lost 2 bases, and 7 bases had no gene match. The CDR3 loop reads CASSEFTGTGNTF. Written as DNA, the CDR3 is TGTGCCAGCAGTGAATTCACCGGGACAGGGAACACCTTC.

This chain links TRBV11-1 with TRBJ2-3; 8 bases fit TRBD2. The CDR3 extends over 14 amino acids. The germline gives CDR1 SGHAT, CDR2 FQDESV (reference sequence). The trim removed 3 bases at V and 4 bases at J, leaving 3 bases unmatched. Here the CDR3 reads CASSFYGRADTQYF. DNA for the CDR3: TGTGCCAGCAGCTTTTACGGGAGGGCAGATACGCAGTATTTT.

V and J are TRBV6-5 and TRBJ1-1; TRBD1 is a possible D gene (5 bases). CDR3 length equals 13 residues. The germline V gene encodes CDR1 MNHEY and CDR2 SVGAGI. Trimming pared 7 bases from V and 4 bases from J, leaving 13 bases between. The CDR3 protein is CASITAGGTEAFF. The CDR3 DNA sequence: TGTGCCAGCATTACTGCGGGGGGCACTGAAGCTTTCTTT.

This clone appeared once. The rearrangement links TRBV3-1 (or the pseudogene TRBV3-2) to TRBJ1-6, with 10 positions matching TRBD1. CDR1 LGHDT and CDR2 YNNKEL come from the germline V gene (reference sequence). With 7 bases clipped from V and 11 bases from J, the junction kept 11 bases outside the gene matches. The CDR3 totals 15 residues. This chain's CDR3 is CASNTRTGGETPLHF. In DNA form, the CDR3 reads TGTGCCAGCAACACCAGGACAGGGGGTGAGACACCCCTCCACTTT.

This chain connects TRBV19 to TRBJ2-2, with TRBD2 matching over 13 bases. Germline values: CDR1 LNHDA, CDR2 SQIVND (reference sequence). The CDR3 loop spans 16 amino acids. The ends lost 6 bases at V and 3 bases at J; junction bases unmatched: 4. The DNA of the CDR3 is TGTGCCAGTAGAAGGACTAGCGGGAGAGACACCGGGGAGCTGTTTTTT. Amino acid sequence: CASRRTSGRDTGELFF. The full variable domain, in which reference TRBV19 and TRBJ2-2 provide the parts outside the CDR3, is DGGITQSPKYLFRKEGQNVTLSCEQNLNHDAMYWYRQDPGQGLRLIYYSQIVNDFQKGDIAEGYSVSREKKESFPLTVTSAQKNPTAFYLCASRRTSGRDTGELFFGEGSRLTVL.

V gene TRBV10-3 combines with J gene TRBJ2-7; TRBD1 matches at 10 bases. The V and J ends lost 10 bases and 3 bases, in that order; junction bases with no gene match: 3. The CDR3 length is 12 residues. Germline V gene sequence: CDR1 ENHRY, CDR2 SYGVKD. CDR3 bases: TGTGCCACCGGACAGGGGGACTACGAGCAGTACTTC. Its translation: CATGQGDYEQYF.

This chain uses TRBV2 with TRBJ2-5; the D gene is possibly TRBD1 (6 bases). Germline V gene data show CDR1 as SNHLY and CDR2 as FYNNEI. V lost 4 bases, J lost 5 bases, and 11 bases lay in between. The CDR3 extends over 13 amino acids. CDR3 in amino acids: CASSVGQLETQYF. The CDR3 DNA follows: TGTGCCAGCAGTGTTGGACAGTTGGAGACCCAGTACTTC.

The chain recombines TRBV14 with TRBJ1-6; TRBD1 is a possible D gene (5 bases). This CDR3 region has 19 residues. The V gene's germline CDR1 is SGHDN and CDR2 FVKESK. The V gene lost 2 bases and the J gene lost 0 bases, with 17 bases spanning the gap. For the CDR3, the DNA is TGTGCCAGCAGCCAATACACAGGACCTGTCAGCTCCTATAATTCACCCCTCCACTTT. It codes for CASSQYTGPVSSYNSPLHF. Complete variable domain (other parts from reference TRBV14 and TRBJ1-6): EAGVTQFPSHSVIEKGQTVTLRCDPISGHDNLYWYRRVMGKEIKFLLHFVKESKQDESGMPNNRFLAERTGGTYSTLKVQPAELEDSGVYFCASSQYTGPVSSYNSPLHFGNGTRLTVT.

The chain couples TRBV7-8 to TRBJ2-7, with D perhaps matching TRBD2 (5 bases). V shed 3 bases and J shed 5 bases, with 17 bases lying between them. CDR3 length: 15 amino acids. Looked up from germline, CDR1 is SGHVS and CDR2 is FQNEAQ. CDR3 nucleotide sequence: TGTGCCAGCAGCTTTAGGACGGGAAAACTGAACGAGCAGTACTTC. It is translated as CASSFRTGKLNEQYF.

This clone was seen more than once but under ten times. This rearrangement joins TRBV6-2 or TRBV6-3 to TRBJ1-1; a weak D match, TRBD1 (5 bases). This CDR3 is 12 amino acids long. Germline V CDR1 and CDR2: MNHEY, SVGEGT. Trimming shortened V by 0 bases and J by 8 bases, and 7 bases separated the two germline ends. As DNA, the CDR3 is TGTGCCAGCAGTTACTCGTGGACAGAAGCTTTCTTT. Translated: CASSYSWTEAFF.

V gene TRBV2 combines with J gene TRBJ2-1; TRBD2 matches 8 bases. The CDR3 runs 16 residues. Germline CDR1 and CDR2: SNHLY and FYNNEI. V trimming: 7 bases; J trimming: 2 bases; junction bases outside the gene matches: 10. The CDR3 is CASITPGLVTYNEQFF. In DNA form, the CDR3 reads TGTGCCAGCATCACCCCGGGACTAGTGACCTACAATGAGCAGTTCTTC.

The genes are TRBV3-1 (or the pseudogene TRBV3-2) and TRBJ2-4; 12 bases are shared with TRBD1. The V gene end was trimmed by 1 base and the J gene end by 1 base; junction bases not matched to a gene: 8. CDR1 is LGHDT, CDR2 YNNKEL, per germline (reference sequence). The CDR3 is 19 amino acids. DNA for the CDR3: TGTGCCAGCAGCCAAGCCCGGGACAGGGGGCGCGTGGCCAAAAACATTCAGTACTTC. Translated: CASSQARDRGRVAKNIQYF.

V and J are TRBV29-1 and TRBJ2-7, with 9 bases lining up with TRBD2. The J segment lost 2 bases and the V segment lost 0 bases, leaving 2 bases of the junction unmatched. The CDR3 consists of 14 residues. CDR1 and CDR2 (germline): SQVTM, ANQGSEA. CDR3 nucleotide sequence: TGCAGCGTTGAAGACCCTAGCGGGACCTACGAGCAGTACTTC. Amino acid sequence: CSVEDPSGTYEQYF.

This chain joins TRBV5-6 and TRBJ2-5; perhaps TRBD2 as D (6 bases). Germline V lookup: CDR1 SGHDT, CDR2 YYEEEE. The CDR3 sequence is 16 residues long. Trimming took 2 bases from V and 3 from J, leaving 17 bases between them. CDR3 coding DNA: TGTGCCAGCAGCTTCGCCGGGAGATGGGGAGAAGAGACCCAGTACTTC. Amino acid sequence: CASSFAGRWGEETQYF.

This clone was seen only once. The rearrangement joins TRBV14 to TRBJ1-2; 7 bases fit TRBD1. CDR1 is SGHDN, CDR2 FVKESK, per germline. V shed 1 base and J 5 bases; nucleotides not matched to a gene: 7. CDR3 size: 15 residues. CDR3 DNA sequence: TGTGCCAGCAGCCAAGGTCGACAGGGAGGATATGGCTACACCTTC. As protein: CASSQGRQGGYGYTF. The entire variable domain, with the rest obtained from reference TRBV14 and TRBJ1-2, is as follows: EAGVTQFPSHSVIEKGQTVTLRCDPISGHDNLYWYRRVMGKEIKFLLHFVKESKQDESGMPNNRFLAERTGGTYSTLKVQPAELEDSGVYFCASSQGRQGGYGYTFGSGTRLTVV.

CDR3 sequence: CASSLAGGDEAFF. The CDR3 DNA sequence: TGTGCCAGCAGCTTGGCCGGAGGTGATGAAGCTTTCTTT. This chain connects TRBV5-4 to TRBJ1-1; D ambiguous. CDR3 length: 13 residues. The ends were cut back, 0 bases at V and 7 bases at J, with 10 bases in the middle. The germline CDR1 and CDR2 sequences are SGHNT and YYREEE (reference sequence).

The chain has TRBV29-1 and TRBJ2-7; TRBD2 is a possible D gene (5 bases). The V and J ends lost 4 bases and 0 bases respectively, with 13 bases between them. The CDR3 is 14 amino acids. Germline V gives CDR1 SQVTM, CDR2 ANQGSEA. The CDR3 sequence: CSVAPGSSSYEQYF. CDR3 DNA: TGCAGCGTTGCGCCGGGATCGAGCTCCTACGAGCAGTACTTC.

V usage is TRBV5-4 and J usage is TRBJ1-1, with D possibly matching TRBD1 (6 bases). Trimming took 4 bases from V and 6 from J, leaving 13 bases between them. The CDR3 runs to 13 residues. Germline V gives CDR1 SGHNT, CDR2 YYREEE (reference sequence). CDR3 bases: TGTGCCAGCAGCAAGGACAGCCCCGCTGAAGCTTTCTTT. Protein sequence: CASSKDSPAEAFF.

Concerning this clone: This CDR3 is also generated by other DNA sequences in the sample. J is TRBJ1-5 and V is TRBV19; 10 nucleotides agree with TRBD1. Germline loops: CDR1 LNHDA, CDR2 SQIVND (reference sequence). CDR3 length equals 16 residues. The V segment lost 4 bases and the J segment 3 bases; nucleotides outside the gene matches: 6. Written as DNA, the CDR3 is TGTGCCAGTAGTACCCCGGACAGGGGGAACAATCAGCCCCAGCATTTT. This sequence encodes CASSTPDRGNNQPQHF.

In DNA form, the CDR3 reads TGTGCCACCCACAACGGGGTCTTCTATGGCTACACCTTC. It codes for CATHNGVFYGYTF. The chain has TRBV6-5 and TRBJ1-2; the D is unclear. CDR1 is MNHEY, CDR2 SVGAGI, per germline. The V end was cut by 10 bases, the J end by 4 bases, with 16 bases between. CDR3 length: 13 residues.

The count of this clone is one. The chain combines TRBV27 with TRBJ2-1, with a tentative D call TRBD2 (5 bases). This CDR3 is built from 14 residues. V was cut by 5 bases and J by 3 bases, with 11 bases left in between. The V gene's germline CDR1 is MNHEY and CDR2 SMNVEV (reference sequence). DNA for the CDR3: TGTGCCAGCAGTAGCTTACTAGGCTACAATGAGCAGTTCTTC. This codes for CASSSLLGYNEQFF.

J is TRBJ1-2 and V is TRBV19; a weak D match, TRBD1 (6 bases). CDR1 and CDR2 from the germline V gene are LNHDA and SQIVND (reference sequence). V was trimmed by 9 bases and J by 8 bases, leaving 16 bases between them. This CDR3 comprises 12 residues. CDR3 bases: TGTGCCAGCTGGCGGGGGGCAGGAGGCTACACCTTC. Translated: CASWRGAGGYTF.

The chain combines TRBV6-6 with TRBJ2-2; D is ambiguous. Germline loops: CDR1 MNHNY, CDR2 SVGAGI (reference sequence). V was cut by 9 bases and J by 5 bases, with 16 bases left in between. The CDR3 consists of 14 residues. The DNA of the CDR3 is TGTGCCAGTGAGACGGAGAGAAGGACCGGGGAGCTGTTTTTT. This translates into CASETERRTGELFF.

V gene TRBV6-5 combines with J gene TRBJ1-5, with no clear D. This CDR3 has 13 residues. Trimming stripped 8 bases from V and 2 bases from J, with 10 bases between. Germline CDR1 and CDR2: MNHEY and SVGAGI. CDR3 DNA: TGTGCCAGCCGGTGGCAGGGCAATCAGCCCCAGCATTTT. Translation: CASRWQGNQPQHF.